Presented here are 20 T cell receptor beta chains from one specimen sequenced in a study of T-cell reconstitution after alpha-beta-depleted transplantation in children (dated by TCRdb to about 2016). The sample's treatment or condition label, in plain terms: allogeneic hematopoietic cell transplantation with graft depleted of TCRalphabeta T cells and CD19 B cells. Receptor amplification or capture employed PCR. The instrument was an Illumina HiSeq 2500. TCR libraries were prepared with molecular barcoding, using unique molecular identifiers to normalize TCRbeta repertoire quantification. Through fastp at Q25 and MiXCR, TCRdb rebuilt clones from the public reads, retaining in-frame beta chains. All rows with the same CDR3 protein become a single entry with the most common DNA and genes. This sample lists approximately 490,000 distinct CDR3 sequences; roughly 10% were detected once. 2% of the sample is in the top ten clones.

Material: PBMCs, obtained before TCRalphabeta/CD19-depleted stem cell transplant. All receptors derive from a child aged 2-9 years with inherited bone marrow failure, due to receive a stem cell transplant.

This clonotype has a handful of counts. This chain uses TRBV20-1 with TRBJ2-7; 12 bases agree with TRBD1. The CDR3 runs to 14 residues. The germline V gene encodes CDR1 DFQATT and CDR2 SNEGSKA (reference sequence). The trim removed 1 base at V and 3 bases at J, leaving 1 base unmatched. The CDR3 spells CSARGDRGHYEQYF. CDR3 in DNA: TGCAGTGCTAGAGGGGACAGGGGGCACTACGAGCAGTACTTC.

The rearrangement links TRBV4-3 to TRBJ2-7, with TRBD2 as a possible D gene (6 bases). V was clipped by 3 bases and J by 2 bases, with 17 bases between them. The CDR3 consists of 16 residues. In germline, CDR1 is LGHNA, CDR2 YSLEER. This chain's CDR3 is CASSHARLVITYEQYF. In DNA form, the CDR3 reads TGCGCCAGCAGCCACGCTCGACTAGTTATAACCTACGAGCAGTACTTC.

This clonotype was counted only a few times. The V gene is TRBV12-3 or TRBV12-4, the J gene TRBJ2-5; 8 nucleotides match TRBD1. Trimming at V came to 5 bases and at J to 1 base, leaving 6 bases not matched to a gene. The CDR3 is 15 residues long. CDR3 loop: CASSQWTGLQETQYF. Written as DNA, the CDR3 is TGTGCCAGCAGTCAATGGACAGGGCTCCAAGAGACCCAGTACTTC.

This clonotype was found many times. The chain uses TRBV7-6 and TRBJ1-1, with 7 nucleotides matching TRBD1. This CDR3 spans 17 amino acids. J lost 0 bases, V lost 5 bases, and 12 bases had no gene match. Germline-derived CDR1 and CDR2 are SGHVS and FNYEAQ. In DNA, the CDR3 is TGTGCCAGCAGCCTCAGGCCGACAGGGCTCCTGAACACTGAAGCTTTCTTT. Translation: CASSLRPTGLLNTEAFF.

In this sample, this clonotype turned up many times. This chain uses TRBV6-5 with TRBJ1-2; 10 bases agree with TRBD1. J gave up 4 bases and V 4 bases, and 9 bases lay outside the gene matches. This CDR3 region has 16 residues. The germline V gene encodes CDR1 MNHEY and CDR2 SVGAGI. Here the CDR3 reads CASSSQRGQGIYGYTF. Written as DNA, the CDR3 is TGTGCCAGCAGTTCACAGCGGGGACAGGGGATCTATGGCTACACCTTC.

This clonotype was recorded many times. The chain links TRBV10-3 to TRBJ1-1; D not certain. The CDR3 runs to 15 residues. Trimming shortened V by 3 bases and J by 1 base, and 12 bases separated the two germline ends. Germline V lookup: CDR1 ENHRY, CDR2 SYGVKD. In DNA, the CDR3 is TGTGCCATCAGTGATCCCCGGACGGGGAACACTGAAGCTTTCTTT. Its protein is CAISDPRTGNTEAFF.

This clonotype has ten or more counts. V usage is TRBV29-1 and J usage is TRBJ2-7; 8 bases map to TRBD1. This CDR3 comprises 13 residues. V was clipped by 6 bases and J by 3 bases; unmatched bases: 7. Per the germline V gene, CDR1 is SQVTM and CDR2 is ANQGSEA. This CDR3 reads CSVKTGDIYEQYF. In DNA, the CDR3 is TGCAGCGTGAAGACAGGGGATATCTACGAGCAGTACTTC.

This clonotype was picked up many times. The chain combines TRBV28 with TRBJ1-5; 9 positions agree with TRBD1. The ends lost 5 bases at V and 9 bases at J; junction bases unmatched: 17. The CDR3 has 17 amino acids. From germline, CDR1 is MDHEN and CDR2 SYDVKM. CDR3 loop: CASSPRTGAYSEWPQHF. The CDR3 DNA sequence: TGTGCCAGCAGTCCCCGGACAGGGGCTTATTCAGAGTGGCCCCAGCATTTT.

The CDR3 DNA follows: TGCAGTGCTAGAGGCGCACAGGGATGGGATGAGCAGTTCTTC. This gives the protein CSARGAQGWDEQFF. The chain combines TRBV20-1 with TRBJ2-1, with a tentative D call TRBD1 (6 bases). CDR1 DFQATT and CDR2 SNEGSKA come from the germline V gene (reference sequence). Trimming took off 1 base at V and 8 bases at J, with 15 bases between the two ends. The CDR3 extends over 14 amino acids.

This clonotype was seen many times. J is TRBJ2-7 and V is TRBV27, with D unclear. CDR3 size: 13 residues. V was pared by 4 bases and J by 0 bases, with 7 bases between. CDR1 is MNHEY, CDR2 SMNVEV, per germline (reference sequence). CDR3 DNA sequence: TGTGCCAGCAGTTACGCAGCCTCCTACGAGCAGTACTTC. This codes for CASSYAASYEQYF.

The chain carries TRBV24-1 and TRBJ2-5; no reliable D call. The germline CDR1 and CDR2 sequences are KGHDR and SFDVKD. The V end was cut by 3 bases, the J end by 0 bases, with 10 bases between. The CDR3 sequence is 15 residues long. CDR3: CATSDASEYQETQYF. The CDR3 DNA follows: TGTGCCACCAGTGATGCCTCAGAGTACCAAGAGACCCAGTACTTC.

V usage is TRBV7-6 and J usage is TRBJ2-7; TRBD1 matches at 8 bases. The germline V gene has CDR1 SGHVS and CDR2 FNYEAQ. Germline trimming cut 5 bases from V and 3 bases from J; bases unmatched to any gene: 12. The CDR3 runs to 16 residues. The CDR3 DNA reads as TGTGCCAGCAGCCTAGGTATGGGACAGGTGGACTACGAGCAGTACTTC. Residues: CASSLGMGQVDYEQYF.

Ten or more counts support this clonotype. The V and J genes are TRBV9 and TRBJ2-3; D may be TRBD2 (6 bases). The CDR3 extends over 16 amino acids. Germline CDR1 and CDR2: SGDLS and YYNGEE. Trimming cost V 0 bases and J 1 base, with 12 bases left between them. The chain's CDR3 is CASSVGPGARTDTQYF. The DNA for the CDR3 is TGTGCCAGCAGCGTAGGACCGGGAGCCCGCACAGATACGCAGTATTTT.

This clonotype was recorded many times. This chain joins TRBV12-3 or TRBV12-4 and TRBJ1-1; D is undetermined. V was trimmed by 1 base and J by 0 bases, leaving 9 bases between them. The CDR3 length is 15 residues. CDR3 sequence: CASSLGDLMNTEAFF. CDR3 DNA: TGTGCCAGCAGTTTAGGGGATCTCATGAACACTGAAGCTTTCTTT.

This clonotype was seen a few times. The genes are TRBV13 and TRBJ2-7; tentative D call: TRBD1 (5 bases). The CDR3 has 15 amino acids. Germline loops: CDR1 PRHDT, CDR2 FYEKMQ (reference sequence). Trimming removed 5 bases at V and 5 bases at J, with 19 bases between. The CDR3 bases are TGTGCCAGCAGCCCAGACAGAGGCTACTGGAACGAGCAGTACTTC. It encodes CASSPDRGYWNEQYF. The full variable domain, rest sourced from reference TRBV13 and TRBJ2-7, is AAGVIQSPRHLIKEKRETATLKCYPIPRHDTVYWYQQGPGQDPQFLISFYEKMQSDKGSIPDRFSAQQFSDYHSELNMSSLELGDSALYFCASSPDRGYWNEQYFGPGTRLTVT.

In its sample, this clonotype was seen many times. The gene calls are TRBV29-1 and TRBJ2-7, with 7 bases that match TRBD1. The CDR3 totals 13 residues. CDR1 SQVTM and CDR2 ANQGSEA come from the germline V gene. V dropped 6 bases and J dropped 2; count of bases not matched to a gene: 7. CDR3 amino acids: CSVMGQGAYEQYF. CDR3 in DNA: TGCAGCGTGATGGGCCAGGGGGCCTACGAGCAGTACTTC.

The chain employs TRBV23-1 and TRBJ2-6, with 7 bases that match TRBD2. TRBV23-1 is classed as an ORF, of uncertain function. The CDR3 has 19 amino acids. Unmatched junction bases numbered 8, after V lost 0 bases and J lost 0 bases. CDR3 DNA: TGCGCCAGCAGTCAATCAAGGCCAGGGAGGGCCTCTGGGGCCAACGTCCTGACTTTC. Protein: CASSQSRPGRASGANVLTF.

This clonotype was recorded a few times. The rearrangement links TRBV7-9 to TRBJ2-3; 10 bases match TRBD2. Unmatched junction bases numbered 9, after V lost 5 bases and J lost 4 bases. This CDR3 spans 16 amino acids. Germline-derived CDR1 and CDR2 are SEHNR and FQNEAQ (reference sequence). The CDR3 loop reads CASSPVSGRAADTQYF. CDR3 nucleotide sequence: TGTGCCAGCAGCCCCGTAAGCGGGAGGGCCGCAGATACGCAGTATTTT.

This clonotype was counted between two and nine times. The chain has TRBV1 and TRBJ2-5; the table gives TRBD2 as D, unverified against the DNA. TRBV1 is a pseudogene. This CDR3 contains 17 residues. CDR3 residues: CTSSRTGLAGVRETQYF. Written as DNA, the CDR3 is TGCACCAGCAGCCGCACCGGACTAGCGGGAGTTAGAGAGACCCAGTACTTC.

This clonotype appeared many times. This chain links TRBV24-1 with TRBJ2-7; TRBD2 matches at 9 bases. The ends lost 4 bases at V and 0 bases at J; junction bases unmatched: 3. Germline assignment: CDR1 KGHDR and CDR2 SFDVKD. The CDR3 sequence is 15 residues long. The CDR3 region is CATSDSSGASYEQYF. CDR3 nucleotides: TGTGCCACCAGTGACTCTAGCGGGGCCTCCTACGAGCAGTACTTC.